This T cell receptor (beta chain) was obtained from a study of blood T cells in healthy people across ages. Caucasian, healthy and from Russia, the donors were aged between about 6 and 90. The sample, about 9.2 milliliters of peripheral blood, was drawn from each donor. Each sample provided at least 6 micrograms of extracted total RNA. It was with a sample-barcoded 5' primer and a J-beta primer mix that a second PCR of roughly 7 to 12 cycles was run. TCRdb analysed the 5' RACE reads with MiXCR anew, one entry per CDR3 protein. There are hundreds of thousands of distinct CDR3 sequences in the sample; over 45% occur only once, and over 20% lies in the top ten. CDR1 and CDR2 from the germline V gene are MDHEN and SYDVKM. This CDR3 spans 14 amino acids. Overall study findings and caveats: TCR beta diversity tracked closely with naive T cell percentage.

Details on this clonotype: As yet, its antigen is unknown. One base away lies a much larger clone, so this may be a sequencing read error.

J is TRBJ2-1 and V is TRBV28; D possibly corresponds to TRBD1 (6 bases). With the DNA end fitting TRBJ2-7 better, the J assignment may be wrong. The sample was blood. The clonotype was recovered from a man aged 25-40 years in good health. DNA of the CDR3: TGTGCCAGCAGTTTCGACAGGCCCTACAATGAGCAGTACTTC. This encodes CASSFDRPYNEQYF.